This entry lists 11 T cell receptor beta chains sequenced from one sample in a study of blood T cell repertoires in COVID-19. TCRdb's table, derived via immunoSEQ multiplex PCR, lists solely in-frame clones and lacks some. The sample lists 45,000 to 65,000 clones, 75% to 95% occurring once. Sample: peripheral blood. Source of these receptors: a human donor in a cohort sampled during active COVID-19.

The genes are TRBV14 and TRBJ1-2; D not certain. The CDR3 is made up of 13 amino acids. In germline, CDR1 is SGHDN, CDR2 FVKESK. The V end lost 1 base, the J end lost 4 bases, and 7 bases lay between the germline ends. The CDR3, as DNA: TGTGCCAGCAGCCAAGGCAGAGGCTATGGCTACACCTTC. Translated, it gives CASSQGRGYGYTF. The complete variable domain, with remaining parts taken from reference TRBV14 and TRBJ1-2, reads EAGVTQFPSHSVIEKGQTVTLRCDPISGHDNLYWYRRVMGKEIKFLLHFVKESKQDESGMPNNRFLAERTGGTYSTLKVQPAELEDSGVYFCASSQGRGYGYTFGSGTRLTVV.

The rearrangement joins TRBV4-1 to TRBJ2-4, with 9 bases lining up with TRBD1. Looked up from germline, CDR1 is MGHRA and CDR2 is YSYEKL. The CDR3 is 14 amino acids. V lost 5 bases to trimming and J lost 8 bases; unmatched junction nucleotides: 7. The CDR3 region is CASSGQGMFDIQYF. The CDR3 DNA is TGCGCCAGCAGCGGACAGGGGATGTTTGACATTCAGTACTTC.

This chain joins TRBV19 and TRBJ2-1, with 9 bases lining up with TRBD2. Germline V gene data show CDR1 as LNHDA and CDR2 as SQIVND (reference sequence). This CDR3 has 15 amino acids. The junction had 5 bases not matched to a gene; V was cut back by 3 bases and J by 5 bases. CDR3 in amino acids: CASSIWLAGNNEQFF. The CDR3, as DNA: TGTGCCAGTAGTATTTGGCTAGCGGGAAACAATGAGCAGTTCTTC.

This CDR3 reads CAISDYQGIEQFF. The CDR3 coding sequence is TGTGCCATCAGTGATTATCAGGGTATAGAGCAGTTCTTC. The V gene is TRBV10-3, the J gene TRBJ2-1; perhaps TRBD1 as D (5 bases). This CDR3 contains 13 residues. V was pared by 3 bases and J by 10 bases, with 13 bases between. CDR1 is ENHRY, CDR2 SYGVKD, per germline.

The chain recombines TRBV27 with TRBJ1-2; 9 nucleotides agree with TRBD1. The CDR3 is 16 amino acids. Germline V lookup: CDR1 MNHEY, CDR2 SMNVEV (reference sequence). V shed 3 bases, J shed 0 bases, and the junction held 5 bases outside the gene matches. The CDR3 loop reads CASSLGQGQSNYGYTF. The CDR3 DNA sequence: TGTGCCAGCAGTTTGGGACAGGGACAATCTAACTATGGCTACACCTTC.

This rearrangement joins TRBV7-2 to TRBJ1-4; the D gene is possibly TRBD1 (5 bases). This CDR3 is 16 amino acids long. V gave up 3 bases and J gave up 0 bases, with 11 bases separating them. Germline-derived CDR1 and CDR2 are SGHTA and FQGNSA. CDR3 DNA sequence: TGTGCCAGCAGCTTGGACCAGGGTGCAACTAATGAAAAACTGTTTTTT. Translation: CASSLDQGATNEKLFF.

The CDR3 reads CAIPGHLETQYF. The CDR3, as DNA: TGTGCCATCCCAGGACACCTCGAGACCCAGTACTTC. This rearrangement joins TRBV10-3 to TRBJ2-5; D is perhaps TRBD1 (5 bases). Trimming removed 8 bases at V and 5 bases at J, with 12 bases between. The length of the CDR3 is 12 residues. CDR1 and CDR2 (germline): ENHRY, SYGVKD.

This chain joins TRBV11-2 and TRBJ1-2; D perhaps matches TRBD1 (6 bases). Trimming took 7 bases from V and 6 from J, leaving 12 bases between them. This CDR3 has 12 amino acids. Germline CDR1 reads SGHAT; CDR2 reads FQNNGV. The CDR3 sequence: CASTQWDNGYTF. The DNA for the CDR3 is TGTGCCAGCACCCAATGGGACAATGGCTACACCTTC.

The gene calls are TRBV24-1 and TRBJ1-4; TRBD1 agrees at 9 bases. CDR1 is KGHDR, CDR2 SFDVKD, per germline. The length of the CDR3 is 17 residues. V shed 4 bases, J shed 4 bases, and the junction held 9 bases outside the gene matches. This chain's CDR3 is CATSESGTGSLNEKLFF. CDR3 coding DNA: TGTGCCACCAGTGAGTCCGGGACAGGGTCCCTTAATGAAAAACTGTTTTTT.

The chain is built from TRBV14 and TRBJ2-1; D may be TRBD2 (5 bases). With 6 bases removed from V and 4 bases from J, the gap between germline ends came to 13 bases. This CDR3 is 14 amino acids long. CDR1 and CDR2 from the germline V gene are SGHDN and FVKESK. As DNA, the CDR3 is TGTGCCAGCAGTACCGGGGTACTATACAATGAGCAGTTCTTC. Amino acids: CASSTGVLYNEQFF. Full variable domain (missing parts from reference TRBV14 and TRBJ2-1): EAGVTQFPSHSVIEKGQTVTLRCDPISGHDNLYWYRRVMGKEIKFLLHFVKESKQDESGMPNNRFLAERTGGTYSTLKVQPAELEDSGVYFCASSTGVLYNEQFFGPGTRLTVL.

This clone came up once. The chain has TRBV4-1 and TRBJ1-1, with D tentatively TRBD1 (6 bases). V was pared by 4 bases and J by 5 bases, with 11 bases between. The CDR3 spans 13 residues. From germline, CDR1 is MGHRA and CDR2 YSYEKL. CDR3 sequence (DNA): TGCGCCAGCAGCCCTCCAGGGGAGACTGAAGCTTTCTTT. This codes for CASSPPGETEAFF.